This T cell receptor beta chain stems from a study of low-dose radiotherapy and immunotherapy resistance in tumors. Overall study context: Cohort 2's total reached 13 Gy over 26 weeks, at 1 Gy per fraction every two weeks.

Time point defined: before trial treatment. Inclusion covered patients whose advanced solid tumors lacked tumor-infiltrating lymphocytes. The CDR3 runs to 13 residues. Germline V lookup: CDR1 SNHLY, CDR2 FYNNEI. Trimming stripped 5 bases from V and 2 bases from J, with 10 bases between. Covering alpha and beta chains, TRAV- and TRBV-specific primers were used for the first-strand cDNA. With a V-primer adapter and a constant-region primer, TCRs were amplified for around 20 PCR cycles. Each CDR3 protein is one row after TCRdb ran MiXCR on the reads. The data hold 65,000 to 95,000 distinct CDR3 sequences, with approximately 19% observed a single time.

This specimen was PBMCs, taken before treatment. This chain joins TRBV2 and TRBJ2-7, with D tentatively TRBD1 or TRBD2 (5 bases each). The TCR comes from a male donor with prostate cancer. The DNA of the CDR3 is TGTGCCAGCAGTCGGGGCATTCCCTACGAGCAGTACTTC. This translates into CASSRGIPYEQYF.